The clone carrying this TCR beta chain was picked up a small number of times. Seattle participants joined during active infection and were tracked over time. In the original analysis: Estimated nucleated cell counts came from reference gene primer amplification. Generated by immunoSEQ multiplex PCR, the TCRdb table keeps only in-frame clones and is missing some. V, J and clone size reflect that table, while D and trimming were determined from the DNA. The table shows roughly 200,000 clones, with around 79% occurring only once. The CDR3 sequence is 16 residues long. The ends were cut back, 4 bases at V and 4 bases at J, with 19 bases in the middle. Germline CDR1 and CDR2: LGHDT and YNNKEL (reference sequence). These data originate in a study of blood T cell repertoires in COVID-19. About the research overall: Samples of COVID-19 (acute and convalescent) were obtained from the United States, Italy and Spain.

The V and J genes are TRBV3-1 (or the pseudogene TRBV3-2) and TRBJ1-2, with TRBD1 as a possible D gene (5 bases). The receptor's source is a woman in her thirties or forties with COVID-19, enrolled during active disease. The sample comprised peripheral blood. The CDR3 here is CASSPLSQGRSYGYTF. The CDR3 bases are TGTGCCAGCAGCCCCCTTTCTCAGGGTAGGTCCTATGGCTACACCTTC.